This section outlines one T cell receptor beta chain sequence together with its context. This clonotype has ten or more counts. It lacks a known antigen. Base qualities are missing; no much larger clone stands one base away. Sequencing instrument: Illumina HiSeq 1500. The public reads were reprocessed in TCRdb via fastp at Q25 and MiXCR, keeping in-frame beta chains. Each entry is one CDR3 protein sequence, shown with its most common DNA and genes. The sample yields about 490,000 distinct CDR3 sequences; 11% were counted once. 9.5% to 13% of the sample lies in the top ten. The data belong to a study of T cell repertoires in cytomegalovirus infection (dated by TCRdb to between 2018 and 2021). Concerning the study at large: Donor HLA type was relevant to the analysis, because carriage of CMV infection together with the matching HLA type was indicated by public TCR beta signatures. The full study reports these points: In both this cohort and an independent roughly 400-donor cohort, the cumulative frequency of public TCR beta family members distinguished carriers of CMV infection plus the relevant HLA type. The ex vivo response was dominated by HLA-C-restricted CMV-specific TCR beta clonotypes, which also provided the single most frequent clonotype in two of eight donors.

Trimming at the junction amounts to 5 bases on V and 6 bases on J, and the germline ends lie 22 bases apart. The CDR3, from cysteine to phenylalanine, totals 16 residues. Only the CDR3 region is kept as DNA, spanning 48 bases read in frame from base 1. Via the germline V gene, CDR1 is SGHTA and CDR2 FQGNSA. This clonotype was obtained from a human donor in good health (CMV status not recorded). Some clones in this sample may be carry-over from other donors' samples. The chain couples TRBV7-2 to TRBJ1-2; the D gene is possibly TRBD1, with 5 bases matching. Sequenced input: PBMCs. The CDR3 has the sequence CASSRTGAPGRNGYTF. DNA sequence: TGTGCCAGCAGCAGAACAGGTGCCCCCGGAAGAAATGGCTACACCTTC. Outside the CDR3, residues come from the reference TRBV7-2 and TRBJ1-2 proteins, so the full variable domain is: GAGVSQSPSNKVTEKGKDVELRCDPISGHTALYWYRQSLGQGLEFLIYFQGNSAPDKSGLPSDRFSAERTGGSVSTLTIQRTQQEDSAVYLCASSRTGAPGRNGYTFGSGTRLTVV.